These 28 T cell receptor beta chains originate from one sample sequenced in a study of T cells after yellow fever vaccination. In TCRdb, the 5' RACE reads were re-called with MiXCR into one record per CDR3 protein. This sample yields hundreds of thousands of distinct CDR3 sequences, of which approximately 3.9% are seen a single time; around a quarter belongs to the top ten. Specimen: PBMCs, collected on the day of the yellow fever booster vaccination. The receptors were sampled from a man between 18 and 35 years old who received the YFV17D yellow fever vaccine.

This clonotype was counted at least ten times. The chain employs TRBV12-3 or TRBV12-4 and TRBJ2-2; 8 bases fit TRBD1. The J segment lost 4 bases and the V segment lost 9 bases, leaving 16 bases of the junction unmatched. The CDR3 spans 17 residues. Written as DNA, the CDR3 is TGTGCCAGTAAACCGCCCGCCGGGACAGGACGCACCGGGGAGCTGTTTTTT. Its translation: CASKPPAGTGRTGELFF.

This clonotype was picked up many times. The rearrangement links TRBV29-1 to TRBJ2-1, with D possibly TRBD2 on 7 matching bases. The V gene lost 6 bases and the J gene lost 9 bases, with 18 bases spanning the gap. The CDR3 extends over 13 amino acids. The germline V gene encodes CDR1 SQVTM and CDR2 ANQGSEA. CDR3 sequence (DNA): TGCAGCGTCGGGGGGCCTGAGAGGAGTGAGCAGTTCTTC. It yields the protein CSVGGPERSEQFF.

The sample holds a few counts of this clonotype. In nucleotides, the CDR3 is TGCAGTGCGGCGGACAGGACAGGGGCCGGGGAGCTGTTTTTT. As protein: CSAADRTGAGELFF. This chain connects TRBV20-1 to TRBJ2-2; the match to TRBD1 covers 9 bases. The CDR3 extends over 14 amino acids. V dropped 6 bases and J dropped 6; count of bases not matched to a gene: 8. Germline V gene sequence: CDR1 DFQATT, CDR2 SNEGSKA (reference sequence).

This clonotype has just a few counts. The V and J genes are TRBV21-1 and TRBJ1-4. TRBV21-1 is labeled a pseudogene. The CDR3 spans 13 residues. In DNA form, the CDR3 reads TGTGCCAGCAGCATCACCGGACGAGGAAAACTGTTTTTT. Amino acid sequence: CASSITGRGKLFF.

The rearrangement uses TRBV4-1 and TRBJ2-3, with 8 bases aligning to TRBD2. The CDR3 is 16 residues long. Germline V lookup: CDR1 MGHRA, CDR2 YSYEKL. The ends lost 0 bases at V and 0 bases at J; junction bases unmatched: 2. DNA of the CDR3: TGCGCCAGCAGCCAAGATCGGGGGGGCAGCACAGATACGCAGTATTTT. As protein: CASSQDRGGSTDTQYF.

This clonotype was observed a handful of times. This chain joins TRBV7-9 and TRBJ1-2, with 9 positions matching TRBD1. Germline assignment: CDR1 SEHNR and CDR2 FQNEAQ (reference sequence). The CDR3 spans 15 residues. Unmatched junction bases numbered 9, after V lost 5 bases and J lost 5 bases. The CDR3 DNA follows: TGTGCCAGCAGCCCCCCGGGACAGGGAGTTTATGGCTACACCTTC. The encoded protein is CASSPPGQGVYGYTF.

The CDR3 DNA reads TGTGCCAGCAGCTTGTTTTTAGGGGGCGACACCGGGGAGCTGTTTTTT. This translates into CASSLFLGGDTGELFF. The rearrangement joins TRBV5-8 to TRBJ2-2, with 7 positions matching TRBD1. The CDR3 runs to 16 residues. Per germline, CDR1 SGHTS and CDR2 YDEGEE. V gave up 1 base and J gave up 3 bases; unmatched junction bases: 6.

Only a few counts were recorded for this clonotype. J is TRBJ2-3 and V is TRBV5-4, with D unclear. The length of the CDR3 is 16 residues. Germline values: CDR1 SGHNT, CDR2 YYREEE (reference sequence). The germline V and J ends were trimmed by 4 bases and 0 bases, with 15 bases remaining between them. The CDR3 here is CASSIGPPASTDTQYF. The CDR3 DNA is TGTGCCAGCAGCATAGGACCCCCGGCTAGCACAGATACGCAGTATTTT.

The rearrangement uses TRBV5-1 and TRBJ1-2; D possibly corresponds to TRBD1 (5 bases). Germline V gene data show CDR1 as SGHRS and CDR2 as YFSETQ. V was pared by 0 bases and J by 5 bases, with 14 bases between. The CDR3 has 15 amino acids. CDR3 in DNA: TGCGCCAGCAGCTTGGAGTCCGACGAGGGGTATGGCTACACCTTC. Amino acid sequence: CASSLESDEGYGYTF.

This clonotype occurred many times. The V gene is TRBV5-8, the J gene TRBJ2-7; D might be TRBD1 (5 bases). Germline V gives CDR1 SGHTS, CDR2 YDEGEE. V lost 0 bases and J lost 2, with 12 bases in between. This CDR3 has 15 amino acids. The DNA of the CDR3 is TGTGCCAGCAGCTTGGGTCAGGGATTCACCTACGAGCAGTACGTC. Protein: CASSLGQGFTYEQYV.

The sample holds many counts of this clonotype. V usage is TRBV5-1 and J usage is TRBJ2-5; tentatively, D is TRBD1 or TRBD2 (5 bases each). Germline assignment: CDR1 SGHRS and CDR2 YFSETQ. Trimming stripped 4 bases from V and 7 bases from J, with 17 bases between. The CDR3 contains 14 residues. CDR3: CASSPGDGPGTQYF. The DNA for the CDR3 is TGCGCCAGCAGCCCTGGGGACGGGCCAGGGACCCAGTACTTC.

This clonotype was detected a few times. The chain employs TRBV12-3 or TRBV12-4 and TRBJ2-1, with D possibly matching TRBD2 (6 bases). The CDR3 is made up of 15 amino acids. Trimming left V 10 bases short and J 0 bases short, with 16 bases between. The CDR3 DNA follows: TGTGCCACCAGCCCGGGACTCCGCTCCTACAATGAGCAGTTCTTC. This sequence encodes CATSPGLRSYNEQFF.

V gene TRBV3-1 combines with J gene TRBJ2-1; D is ambiguous. Trimming left V 4 bases short and J 15 bases short, with 19 bases between. CDR1 LGHDT and CDR2 YNNKEL come from the germline V gene (reference sequence). CDR3 length: 13 amino acids. DNA of the CDR3: TGTGCCAGCAGCCTAAACCGTGGAAACAGCCGGTTCTTC. It codes for CASSLNRGNSRFF.

The sample holds a few counts of this clonotype. The V call is TRBV27, the J call TRBJ1-6; the match to TRBD1 covers 9 bases. Germline-derived CDR1 and CDR2 are MNHEY and SMNVEV (reference sequence). Germline trimming cut 8 bases from V and 0 bases from J; bases unmatched to any gene: 17. This CDR3 has 20 residues. The CDR3 here is CASGRAGTGTGSSYNSPLHF. Here the CDR3 DNA reads TGTGCCAGCGGCCGCGCCGGGACAGGGACTGGGAGCTCCTATAATTCACCCCTCCACTTT.

This clonotype was recorded a few times. V usage is TRBV5-1 and J usage is TRBJ1-1, with unresolved D. The germline V and J ends were trimmed by 7 bases and 1 base, with 11 bases remaining between them. The CDR3 runs 13 residues. CDR1 and CDR2 from the germline V gene are SGHRS and YFSETQ. This CDR3 reads CASRPTENTEAFF. The CDR3, as DNA: TGCGCCAGCCGCCCGACCGAGAACACTGAAGCTTTCTTT.

The chain has TRBV6-7 and TRBJ1-1; 7 bases line up with TRBD1. TRBV6-7 has ORF status, its function being uncertain. The CDR3 extends over 17 amino acids. After removal of 5 bases from V and 2 bases from J, the junction contained 14 bases not matched to a gene. In DNA, the CDR3 is TGTGCCAGCAGTCAGGACAGGCGGGAGCGGGTCAACACTGAAGCTTTCTTT. Amino acids: CASSQDRRERVNTEAFF.

This clonotype was picked up many times. The J gene is TRBJ1-3, the V gene TRBV10-3, with no clear D. This CDR3 is built from 16 residues. Trimming took 0 bases from V and 1 from J, leaving 10 bases between them. CDR1 is ENHRY, CDR2 SYGVKD, per germline. CDR3 amino acids: CAISESNPTSGNTIYF. Written as DNA, the CDR3 is TGTGCCATCAGTGAGTCGAACCCAACTTCTGGAAACACCATATATTTT.

CDR3 sequence reads: CASSLAGPDLTTEAFF. For the CDR3, the DNA is TGTGCCAGCAGCTTGGCCGGTCCGGATTTGACCACTGAAGCTTTCTTT. The V and J genes are TRBV5-6 and TRBJ1-1, with D uncertain. The CDR3 is 16 residues long. Germline V gene sequence: CDR1 SGHDT, CDR2 YYEEEE. V lost 0 bases to trimming and J lost 4 bases, with 16 bases between them.

This clonotype was counted at least ten times. The J gene is TRBJ2-5, the V gene TRBV7-2, with D hard to call. The V and J ends lost 1 base and 2 bases respectively, with 8 bases between them. The CDR3 length is 14 residues. Germline CDR1 SGHTA, CDR2 FQGNSA. Here the CDR3 DNA reads TGTGCCAGCAGCTTAGGACTGTTTCAAGAGACCCAGTACTTC. Translating gives CASSLGLFQETQYF.

V gene TRBV5-1 combines with J gene TRBJ2-3; 7 bases agree with TRBD1. The ends lost 4 bases at V and 5 bases at J; junction bases unmatched: 10. The CDR3 loop spans 15 amino acids. Germline V gene lookup returns CDR1 SGHRS and CDR2 YFSETQ. The CDR3 sequence: CASSRQGPAGDTQYF. The CDR3 nucleotides are TGCGCCAGCAGCCGACAGGGTCCCGCTGGAGATACGCAGTATTTT.

At least ten counts were recorded for this clonotype. This chain joins TRBV7-2 and TRBJ2-3, with no clear D. V was trimmed by 6 bases and J by 4 bases, leaving 8 bases between them. The CDR3 length is 12 residues. Germline CDR1 and CDR2: SGHTA and FQGNSA. CDR3 sequence reads: CASRPQSDTQYF. The CDR3 DNA reads TGTGCCAGCAGGCCCCAGTCAGATACGCAGTATTTT.

This clonotype was recorded at least ten times. The gene calls are TRBV6-5 and TRBJ1-2; D gene uncertain. This CDR3 is built from 13 residues. Germline assignment: CDR1 MNHEY and CDR2 SVGAGI. V was shortened by 2 bases and J by 4 bases, with 8 bases between the two germline ends. The CDR3, as DNA: TGTGCCAGCAGTTACGCCGAGGGCTATGGCTACACCTTC. Translated: CASSYAEGYGYTF.

This clonotype was seen repeatedly, ten times or more. V gene TRBV5-1 combines with J gene TRBJ1-1, with 8 bases fitting TRBD1. Germline values: CDR1 SGHRS, CDR2 YFSETQ. The CDR3 sequence is 15 residues long. With V trimmed by 4 bases and J by 0 bases, 5 bases remained unmatched. The CDR3 DNA sequence: TGCGCCAGCAGCAACGGACAGGGAATGAACACTGAAGCTTTCTTT. It codes for CASSNGQGMNTEAFF.

This clonotype was seen repeatedly, ten times or more. The chain combines TRBV5-1 with TRBJ2-3, with 9 bases matching TRBD1. V was pared by 3 bases and J by 6 bases, with 8 bases of the junction left unmatched. The CDR3 is made up of 15 amino acids. Germline CDR1 is SGHRS and CDR2 is YFSETQ. For the CDR3, the DNA is TGCGCCAGCAGCTCGGGACAGGGTTTCGCCGATACGCAGTATTTT. Amino acids: CASSSGQGFADTQYF.

The table lists this clonotype with many counts. V gene TRBV2 combines with J gene TRBJ2-1; tentative D call: TRBD2 (6 bases). The V gene's germline CDR1 is SNHLY and CDR2 FYNNEI. This CDR3 has 14 residues. V dropped 6 bases and J dropped 8 bases, with 17 bases sitting between them. In nucleotides, the CDR3 is TGTGCCAGCAGACCCAATTCCGGGGGTCATGAGCAGTTCTTC. This codes for CASRPNSGGHEQFF.

This clonotype was observed many times. This sequence joins TRBV14 and TRBJ1-4; D uncertain. CDR1 is SGHDN, CDR2 FVKESK, per germline. Trimming removed 3 bases from V and 7 bases from J, with 12 bases in between. CDR3 size: 14 residues. The CDR3 DNA sequence: TGTGCCAGCAGCCAGTCATTTTACTTTGAAAAACTGTTTTTT. Translating it yields CASSQSFYFEKLFF.

This clonotype was observed many times. J is TRBJ1-4 and V is TRBV18; D might be TRBD1 (5 bases). This CDR3 is 17 amino acids long. CDR1 KGHSH and CDR2 LQKENI come from the germline V gene. Trimming pared 1 base from V and 10 bases from J, leaving 22 bases between. DNA for the CDR3: TGTGCCAGCTCACCACGTTTGCAAGCAGGGCTTGATGCAAAACTGTTTTTT. Protein sequence: CASSPRLQAGLDAKLFF.

This clonotype was observed at least ten times. V is TRBV6-2 or TRBV6-3 and J is TRBJ1-2, with 7 bases fitting TRBD1. This CDR3 has 21 amino acids. Germline V lookup: CDR1 MNHEY, CDR2 SVGEGT. V lost 7 bases and J lost 3; bases outside the gene matches: 29. CDR3 in amino acids: CASTLLWDSWISGARHYGYTF. The CDR3 region has the DNA TGTGCCAGCACCCTTTTATGGGACAGCTGGATATCAGGGGCGCGTCACTATGGCTACACCTTC.